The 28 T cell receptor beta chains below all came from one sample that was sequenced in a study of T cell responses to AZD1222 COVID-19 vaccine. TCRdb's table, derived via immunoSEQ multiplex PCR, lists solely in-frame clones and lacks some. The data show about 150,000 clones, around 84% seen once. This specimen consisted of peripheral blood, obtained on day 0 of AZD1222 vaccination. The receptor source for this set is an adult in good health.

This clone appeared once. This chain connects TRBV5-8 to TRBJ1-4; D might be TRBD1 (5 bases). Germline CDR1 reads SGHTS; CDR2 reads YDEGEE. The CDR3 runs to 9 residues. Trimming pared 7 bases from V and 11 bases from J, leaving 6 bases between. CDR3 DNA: TGTGCCAGCGAGGGGAAACTGTTTTTT. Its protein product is CASEGKLFF.

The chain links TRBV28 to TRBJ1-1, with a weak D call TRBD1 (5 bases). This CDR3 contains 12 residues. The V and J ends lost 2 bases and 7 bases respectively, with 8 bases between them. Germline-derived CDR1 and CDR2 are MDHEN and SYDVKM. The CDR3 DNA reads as TGTGCCAGCAGTTTAACACAGGATGAAGCTTTCTTT. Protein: CASSLTQDEAFF.

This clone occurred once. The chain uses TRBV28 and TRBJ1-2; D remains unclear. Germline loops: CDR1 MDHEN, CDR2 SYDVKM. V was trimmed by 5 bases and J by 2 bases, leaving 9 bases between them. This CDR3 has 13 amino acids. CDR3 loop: CASSPQLNYGYTF. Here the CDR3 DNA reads TGTGCCAGCAGTCCACAGCTAAACTATGGCTACACCTTC.

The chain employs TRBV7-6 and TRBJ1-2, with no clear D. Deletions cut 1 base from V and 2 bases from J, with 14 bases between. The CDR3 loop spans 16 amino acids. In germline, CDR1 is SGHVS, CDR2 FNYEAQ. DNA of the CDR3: TGTGCCAGCAGCTTAGGGGCCGCGAGGGCGAACTATGGCTACACCTTC. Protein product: CASSLGAARANYGYTF.

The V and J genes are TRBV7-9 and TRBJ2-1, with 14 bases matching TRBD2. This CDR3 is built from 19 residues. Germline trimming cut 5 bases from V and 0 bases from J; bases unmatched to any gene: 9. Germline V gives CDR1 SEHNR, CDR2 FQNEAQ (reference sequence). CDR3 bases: TGTGCCAGCAGCGGAGGGACTAGCGGGGGCCAAAGCTCCTACAATGAGCAGTTCTTC. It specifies CASSGGTSGGQSSYNEQFF.

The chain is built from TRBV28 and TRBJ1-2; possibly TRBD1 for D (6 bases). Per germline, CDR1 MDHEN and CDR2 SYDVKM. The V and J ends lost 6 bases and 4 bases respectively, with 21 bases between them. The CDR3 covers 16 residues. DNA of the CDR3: TGTGCCAGCAGCCCGACGCAGGGGCCCAAGTTCTATGGCTACACCTTC. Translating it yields CASSPTQGPKFYGYTF.

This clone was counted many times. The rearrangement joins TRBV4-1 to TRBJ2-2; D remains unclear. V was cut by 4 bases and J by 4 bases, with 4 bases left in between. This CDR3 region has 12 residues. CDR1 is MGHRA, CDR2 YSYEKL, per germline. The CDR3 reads CASSRSTGELFF. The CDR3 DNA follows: TGCGCCAGCAGCCGAAGCACCGGGGAGCTGTTTTTT.

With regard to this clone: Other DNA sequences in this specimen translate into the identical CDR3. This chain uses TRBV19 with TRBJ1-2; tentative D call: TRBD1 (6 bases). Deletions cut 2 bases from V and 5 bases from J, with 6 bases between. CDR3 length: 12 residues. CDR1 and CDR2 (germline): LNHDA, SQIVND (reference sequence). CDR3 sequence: CASSIQGYGYTF. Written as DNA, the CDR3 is TGTGCCAGTAGTATACAGGGGTATGGCTACACCTTC. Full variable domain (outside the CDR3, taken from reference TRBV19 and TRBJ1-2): DGGITQSPKYLFRKEGQNVTLSCEQNLNHDAMYWYRQDPGQGLRLIYYSQIVNDFQKGDIAEGYSVSREKKESFPLTVTSAQKNPTAFYLCASSIQGYGYTFGSGTRLTVV.

CDR3 DNA: TGTGCCAGTAGTAAACAGGGGCTGAATGAAAAACTGTTTTTT. This sequence encodes CASSKQGLNEKLFF. This chain uses TRBV19 with TRBJ1-4; 7 positions match TRBD1. Losses at the gene ends were 4 bases for V and 5 bases for J; bases not matched to a gene: 4. Per the germline V gene, CDR1 is LNHDA and CDR2 is SQIVND (reference sequence). The CDR3 contains 14 residues.

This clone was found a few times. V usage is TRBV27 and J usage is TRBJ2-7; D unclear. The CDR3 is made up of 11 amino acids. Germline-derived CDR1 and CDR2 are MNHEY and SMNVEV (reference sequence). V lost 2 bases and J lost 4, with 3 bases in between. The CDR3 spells CASSLGYEQYF. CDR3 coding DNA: TGTGCCAGCAGTTTAGGTTACGAGCAGTACTTC.

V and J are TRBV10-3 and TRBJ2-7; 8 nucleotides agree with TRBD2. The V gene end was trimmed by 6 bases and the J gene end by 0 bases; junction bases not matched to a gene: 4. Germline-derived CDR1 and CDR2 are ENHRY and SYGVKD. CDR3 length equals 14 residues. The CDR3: CAIRLAGSSYEQYF. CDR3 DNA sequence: TGTGCCATCAGATTAGCGGGGAGCTCCTACGAGCAGTACTTC.

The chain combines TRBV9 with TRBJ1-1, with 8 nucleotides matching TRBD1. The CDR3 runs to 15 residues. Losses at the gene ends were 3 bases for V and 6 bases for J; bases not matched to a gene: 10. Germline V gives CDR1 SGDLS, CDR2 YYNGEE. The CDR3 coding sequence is TGTGCCAGCAGCGGAGTAGACAGGGGAGGCGCTGAAGCTTTCTTT. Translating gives CASSGVDRGGAEAFF.

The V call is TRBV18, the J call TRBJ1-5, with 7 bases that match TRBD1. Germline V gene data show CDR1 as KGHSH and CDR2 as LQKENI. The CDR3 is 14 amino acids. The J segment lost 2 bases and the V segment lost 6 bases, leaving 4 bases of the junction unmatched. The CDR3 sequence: CASSGGQGNQPQHF. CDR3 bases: TGTGCCAGCTCGGGCGGACAGGGCAATCAGCCCCAGCATTTT.

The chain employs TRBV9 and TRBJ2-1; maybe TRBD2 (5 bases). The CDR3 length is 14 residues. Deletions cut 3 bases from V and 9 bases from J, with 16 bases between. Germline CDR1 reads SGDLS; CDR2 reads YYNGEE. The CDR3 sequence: CASSAEDYTPEQFF. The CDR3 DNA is TGTGCCAGCAGCGCGGAAGACTACACACCTGAGCAGTTCTTC.

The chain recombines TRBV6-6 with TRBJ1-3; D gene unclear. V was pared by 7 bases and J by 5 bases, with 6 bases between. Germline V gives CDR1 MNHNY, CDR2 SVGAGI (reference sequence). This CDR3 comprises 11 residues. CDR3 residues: CASIDRNTIYF. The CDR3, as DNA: TGTGCCAGCATCGATCGAAACACCATATATTTT.

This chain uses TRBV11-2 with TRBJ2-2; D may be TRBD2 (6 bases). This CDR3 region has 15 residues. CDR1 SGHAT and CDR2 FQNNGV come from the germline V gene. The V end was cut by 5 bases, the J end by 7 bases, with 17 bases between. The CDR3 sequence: CASSLGSSVFGELFF. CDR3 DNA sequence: TGTGCCAGCAGCCTAGGGTCTAGCGTTTTCGGGGAGCTGTTTTTT.

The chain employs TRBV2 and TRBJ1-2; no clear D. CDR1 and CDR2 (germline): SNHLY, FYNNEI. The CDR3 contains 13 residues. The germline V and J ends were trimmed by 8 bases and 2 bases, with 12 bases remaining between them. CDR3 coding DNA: TGTGCCAGCCGTCAGTCGGAAAACTATGGCTACACCTTC. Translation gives CASRQSENYGYTF.

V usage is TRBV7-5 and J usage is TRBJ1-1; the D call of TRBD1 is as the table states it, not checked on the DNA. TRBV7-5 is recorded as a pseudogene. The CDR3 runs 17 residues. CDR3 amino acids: CARSIPLIKDRNTEAFF. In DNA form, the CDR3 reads TGTGCCAGAAGCATTCCCCTGATTAAGGACAGGAACACTGAAGCTTTCTTT.

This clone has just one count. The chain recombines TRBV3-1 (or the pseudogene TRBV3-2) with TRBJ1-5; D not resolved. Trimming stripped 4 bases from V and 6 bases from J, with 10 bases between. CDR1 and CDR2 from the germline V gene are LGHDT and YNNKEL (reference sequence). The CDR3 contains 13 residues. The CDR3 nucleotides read TGTGCCAGCAGCCTTGGGAAGCGTCAGCCCCAGCATTTT. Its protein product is CASSLGKRQPQHF.

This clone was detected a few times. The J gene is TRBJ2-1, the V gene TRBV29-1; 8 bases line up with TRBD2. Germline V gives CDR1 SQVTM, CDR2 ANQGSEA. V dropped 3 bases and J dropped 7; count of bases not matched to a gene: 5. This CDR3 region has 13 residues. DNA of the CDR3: TGCAGCGTTGAGCGGGGGGCTGGGAATGAGCAGTTCTTC. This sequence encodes CSVERGAGNEQFF.

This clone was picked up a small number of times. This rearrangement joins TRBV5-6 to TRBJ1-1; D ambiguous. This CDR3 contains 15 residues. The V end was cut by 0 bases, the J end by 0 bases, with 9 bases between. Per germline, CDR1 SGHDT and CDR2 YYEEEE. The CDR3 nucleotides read TGTGCCAGCAGCTTGGGCTCCGTTTTGAACACTGAAGCTTTCTTT. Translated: CASSLGSVLNTEAFF. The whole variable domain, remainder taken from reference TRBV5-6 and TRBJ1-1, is DAGVTQSPTHLIKTRGQQVTLRCSPKSGHDTVSWYQQALGQGPQFIFQYYEEEERQRGNFPDRFSGHQFPNYSSELNVNALLLGDSALYLCASSLGSVLNTEAFFGQGTRLTVV.

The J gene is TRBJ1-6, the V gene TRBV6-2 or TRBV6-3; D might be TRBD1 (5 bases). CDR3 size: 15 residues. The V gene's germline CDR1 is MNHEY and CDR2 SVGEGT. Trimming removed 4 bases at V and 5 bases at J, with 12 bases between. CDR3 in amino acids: CASSLSGPDNSPLHF. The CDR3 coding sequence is TGTGCCAGCAGTTTGTCGGGGCCCGATAATTCACCCCTCCACTTT.

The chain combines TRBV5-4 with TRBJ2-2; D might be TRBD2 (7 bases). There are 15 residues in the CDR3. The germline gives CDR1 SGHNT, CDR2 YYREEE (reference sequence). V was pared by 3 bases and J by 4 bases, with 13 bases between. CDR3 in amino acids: CASSYERGATGELFF. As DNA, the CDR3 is TGTGCCAGCAGCTACGAACGGGGGGCCACCGGGGAGCTGTTTTTT.

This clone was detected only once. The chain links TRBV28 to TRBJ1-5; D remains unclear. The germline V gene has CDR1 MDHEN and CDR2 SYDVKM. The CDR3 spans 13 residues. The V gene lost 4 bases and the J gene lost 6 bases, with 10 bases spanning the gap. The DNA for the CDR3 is TGTGCCAGCAGTTGGGGTGGCAGTCAGCCCCAGCATTTT. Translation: CASSWGGSQPQHF. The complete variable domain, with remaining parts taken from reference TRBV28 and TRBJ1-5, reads DVKVTQSSRYLVKRTGEKVFLECVQDMDHENMFWYRQDPGLGLRLIYFSYDVKMKEKGDIPEGYSVSREKKERFSLILESASTNQTSMYLCASSWGGSQPQHFGDGTRLSIL.

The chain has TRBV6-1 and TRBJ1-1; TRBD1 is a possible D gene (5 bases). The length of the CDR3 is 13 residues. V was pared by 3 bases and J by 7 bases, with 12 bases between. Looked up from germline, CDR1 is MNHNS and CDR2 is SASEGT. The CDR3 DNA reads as TGTGCCAGCAGTGAGAGGAGGGGAAGTGAAGCTTTCTTT. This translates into CASSERRGSEAFF.

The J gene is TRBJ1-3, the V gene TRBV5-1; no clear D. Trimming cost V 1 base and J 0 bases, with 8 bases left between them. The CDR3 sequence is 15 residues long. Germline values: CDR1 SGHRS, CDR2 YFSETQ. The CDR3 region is CASSLSGSSGNTIYF. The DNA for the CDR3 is TGCGCCAGCAGCTTGTCGGGGAGCTCTGGAAACACCATATATTTT. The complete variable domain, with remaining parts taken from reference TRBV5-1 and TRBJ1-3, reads KAGVTQTPRYLIKTRGQQVTLSCSPISGHRSVSWYQQTPGQGLQFLFEYFSETQRNKGNFPGRFSGRQFSNSRSEMNVSTLELGDSALYLCASSLSGSSGNTIYFGEGSWLTVV.

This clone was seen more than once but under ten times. Here the CDR3 reads CASSLDRPSYGYTF. The CDR3 DNA follows: TGTGCCAGCAGCTTAGACAGACCATCTTATGGCTACACCTTC. The rearrangement joins TRBV7-8 to TRBJ1-2; no clear D gene. The CDR3 length is 14 residues. V was shortened by 1 base and J by 5 bases, with 11 bases between the two germline ends. CDR1 is SGHVS, CDR2 FQNEAQ, per germline.

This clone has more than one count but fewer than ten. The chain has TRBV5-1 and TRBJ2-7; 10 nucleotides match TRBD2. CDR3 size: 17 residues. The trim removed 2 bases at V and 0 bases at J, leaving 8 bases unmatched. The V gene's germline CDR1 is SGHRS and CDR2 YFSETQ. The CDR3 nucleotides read TGCGCCAGCAGCTTAGCTAGCGGGGGCGTCTCCTCCTACGAGCAGTACTTC. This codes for CASSLASGGVSSYEQYF.